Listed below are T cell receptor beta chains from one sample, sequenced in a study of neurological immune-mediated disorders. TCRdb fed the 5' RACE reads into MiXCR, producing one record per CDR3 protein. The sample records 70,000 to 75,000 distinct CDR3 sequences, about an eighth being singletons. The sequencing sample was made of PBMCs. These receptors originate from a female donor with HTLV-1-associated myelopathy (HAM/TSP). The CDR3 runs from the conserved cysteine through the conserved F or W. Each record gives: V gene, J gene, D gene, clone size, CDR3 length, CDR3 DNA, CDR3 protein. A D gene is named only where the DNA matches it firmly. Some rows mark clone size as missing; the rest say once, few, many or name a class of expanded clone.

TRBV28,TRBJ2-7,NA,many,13,TGTGCCAGCAGTGCTGGGACGCCAGGTCGCGAGTACTTC,CASSAGTPGREYF
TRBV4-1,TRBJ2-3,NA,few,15,TGCGCCAGCAGCCAAGATTGGGCAGGGGAAGATACGCAGTATTTT,CASSQDWAGEDTQYF
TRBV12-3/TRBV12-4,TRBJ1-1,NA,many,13,TGTGCCAGCAGTTCTGTGAGTCCCACTGAAGCTTTCTTT,CASSSVSPTEAFF
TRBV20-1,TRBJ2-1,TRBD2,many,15,TGCAGTGCCAGGACCGGGACTACAGGATACAATGAGCAGTTCTTC,CSARTGTTGYNEQFF
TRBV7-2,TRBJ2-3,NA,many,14,TGTGCCAGCAGTTCCCTGGCCACCACAGATACGCAGTATTTT,CASSSLATTDTQYF
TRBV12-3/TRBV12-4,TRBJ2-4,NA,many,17,TGTGCCAGCAGTTTGGGTGTCGGTACTTTAGCCAAAAACATTCAGTACTTC,CASSLGVGTLAKNIQYF
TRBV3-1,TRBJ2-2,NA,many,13,TGTGCCAGCAGCCAAGACAGTACCGGGGAGCTGTTTTTT,CASSQDSTGELFF
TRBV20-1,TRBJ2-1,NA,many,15,TGCAGTGCTCCCTCCCGGGGCCCCTCCTACAATGAGCAGTTCTTC,CSAPSRGPSYNEQFF
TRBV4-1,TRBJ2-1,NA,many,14,TGCGCCAGCAGCCAAAGACAGGCTCTAAGTGAGCAGTTCTTC,CASSQRQALSEQFF
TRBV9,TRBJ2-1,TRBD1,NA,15,TGTGCCAGCAGCAAGCGGGACAGGGGCTACAATGAGCAGTTCTTC,CASSKRDRGYNEQFF
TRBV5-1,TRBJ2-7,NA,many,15,TGCGCCAGCAGCTTAACAGGGTCCTCATCCTACGAGCAGTACTTC,CASSLTGSSSYEQYF
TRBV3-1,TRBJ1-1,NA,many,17,TGTGCCAGCAGCCATCCTGTACTACGAGGACTGGGAACTGAAGCTTTCTTT,CASSHPVLRGLGTEAFF
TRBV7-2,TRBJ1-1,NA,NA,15,TGTGCCAGCAGCCCGTCGGGAGGGCAGAACACTGAAGCTTTCTTT,CASSPSGGQNTEAFF
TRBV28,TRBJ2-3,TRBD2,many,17,TGTGCCAGCAGTTACATAGGACTAGCGGGGGGCAAGGATACGCAGTATTTT,CASSYIGLAGGKDTQYF
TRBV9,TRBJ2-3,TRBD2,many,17,TGTGCCAGCAGCGCACAGGTGGGACTAGCGGGGGTAGATACGCAGTATTTT,CASSAQVGLAGVDTQYF
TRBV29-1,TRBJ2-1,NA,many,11,TGCAGCGTTTGGGGATCCGATGAGCAGTTCTTC,CSVWGSDEQFF
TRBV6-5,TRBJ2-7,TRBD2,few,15,TGTGCCAGCATCCAAACTAGCGGGGGGACCTACGAGCAGTACTTC,CASIQTSGGTYEQYF
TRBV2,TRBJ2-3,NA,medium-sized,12,TGTGCCAGCAGCAGGGAAACAGATACGCAGTATTTT,CASSRETDTQYF
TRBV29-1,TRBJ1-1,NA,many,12,TGCAGCGTTGAGGTTGGGGTCTCTGAAGCTTTCTTT,CSVEVGVSEAFF
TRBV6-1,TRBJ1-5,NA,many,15,TGTGCCAGCAGTGAATTACCTGGTAGCAATCAGCCCCAGCATTTT,CASSELPGSNQPQHF
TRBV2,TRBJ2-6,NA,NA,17,TGTGCCAGCAGTGAAGCGATGGGGGTGACTTGGGCCAACGTCCTGACTTTC,CASSEAMGVTWANVLTF
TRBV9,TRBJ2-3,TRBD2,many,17,TGTGCCAGCAGCGTGGGGACTAGCGGGGAAAGCACAGATACGCAGTATTTT,CASSVGTSGESTDTQYF
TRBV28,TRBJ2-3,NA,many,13,TGTGCCAGCAGGAACAGGGGCACAGATACGCAGTATTTT,CASRNRGTDTQYF
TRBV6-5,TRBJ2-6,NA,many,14,TGTGCCAGCAGACTGGGCTCTGGGGCCAACGTCCTGACTTTC,CASRLGSGANVLTF
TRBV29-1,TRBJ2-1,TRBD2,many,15,TGCAGCGTGGGTGTAGGCGGGGGTGCGCGGGATGAGCAGTTCTTC,CSVGVGGGARDEQFF
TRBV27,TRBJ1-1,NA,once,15,TGTGCCAGCAGTTTATCAAGAACTTCGAACACTGAAGCTTTCTTT,CASSLSRTSNTEAFF
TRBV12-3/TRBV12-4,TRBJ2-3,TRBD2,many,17,TGTGCCAGCAGACGCACTAGCGGGGGCCTAAGCACAGATACGCAGTATTTT,CASRRTSGGLSTDTQYF
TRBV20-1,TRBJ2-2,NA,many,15,TGCAGTGCTTATCTTGACAGCCCCAACACCGGGGAGCTGTTTTTT,CSAYLDSPNTGELFF
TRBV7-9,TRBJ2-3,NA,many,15,TGTGCCACCCCCGCCTATGAGGGGTCGGCAGATACGCAGTATTTT,CATPAYEGSADTQYF
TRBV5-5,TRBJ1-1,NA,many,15,TGTGCCAGCAGCTTGGATCGGGGTTTAAACACTGAAGCTTTCTTT,CASSLDRGLNTEAFF
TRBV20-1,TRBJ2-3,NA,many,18,TGCAGTGCTAGAACCTTCGCTGTAAGGGGCGCCCGCACAGATACGCAGTATTTT,CSARTFAVRGARTDTQYF
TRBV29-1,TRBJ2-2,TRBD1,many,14,TGCAGCGCCGGACAGGGGGCAAACACCGGGGAGCTGTTTTTT,CSAGQGANTGELFF
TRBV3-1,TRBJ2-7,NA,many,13,TGTGCCAGCAGCAGCCGGGACCAAAACGAGCAGTACTTC,CASSSRDQNEQYF
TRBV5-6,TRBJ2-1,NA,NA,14,TGTGCCAGCAGCTTGGTATCGTCCGACAATGAGCAGTTCTTC,CASSLVSSDNEQFF
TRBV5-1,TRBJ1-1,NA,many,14,TGCGCCAGCAGCTTGGTAGTGGGTAACACTGAAGCTTTCTTT,CASSLVVGNTEAFF
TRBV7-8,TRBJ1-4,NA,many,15,TGTGCCAGCAGCCCCTACAGGACAACTAATGAAAAACTGTTTTTT,CASSPYRTTNEKLFF
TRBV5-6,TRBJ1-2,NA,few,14,TGTGCCAGCAGCTTGGAATTCAGGGAATCTGGCTACACCTTC,CASSLEFRESGYTF
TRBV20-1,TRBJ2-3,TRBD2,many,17,TGCAGTGCTGGAGGGGTCCTAGCGGGGCGAAGCACAGATACGCAGTATTTT,CSAGGVLAGRSTDTQYF
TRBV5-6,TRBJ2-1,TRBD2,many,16,TGTGCCAGCAGCCCGGCGGGGGGCCTGATCTACAATGAGCAGTTCTTC,CASSPAGGLIYNEQFF
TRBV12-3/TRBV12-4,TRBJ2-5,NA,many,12,TGTGCCAGCAGTTTAGTCTTGGAGACCCAGTACTTC,CASSLVLETQYF
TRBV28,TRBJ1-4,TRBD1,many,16,TGTGCCAGCAGTTTCCAGGAACAGGGGGTTCGGGAAAAACTGTTTTTT,CASSFQEQGVREKLFF
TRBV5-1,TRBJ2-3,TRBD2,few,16,TGCGCCAGCAGGTTTACCGGGACTAGCGGGGCAGATACGCAGTATTTT,CASRFTGTSGADTQYF
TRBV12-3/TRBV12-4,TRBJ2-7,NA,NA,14,TGTGCCAGCAGTTACAGACTGCCCGCCTACGAGCAGTACTTC,CASSYRLPAYEQYF
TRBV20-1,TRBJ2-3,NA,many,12,TGCAGTGCTAGACCTGGTGCTGATACGCAGTATTTT,CSARPGADTQYF
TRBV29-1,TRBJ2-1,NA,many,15,TGCAGCGTTGAAGTAGGCGACAGGAGTTACAATGAGCAGTTCTTC,CSVEVGDRSYNEQFF
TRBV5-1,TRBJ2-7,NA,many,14,TGCGCCAGCAGCTTGATTGGGGAAGGATACGAGCAGTACTTC,CASSLIGEGYEQYF
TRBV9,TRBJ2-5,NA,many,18,TGTGCCAGCAGCTTTACCCCCCGCCCGCCCACCATTGGAGAGACCCAGTACTTC,CASSFTPRPPTIGETQYF
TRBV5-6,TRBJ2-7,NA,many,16,TGTGCCAGCAGCCCAGGAGGCGGGTTTGGAACCTACGAGCAGTACTTC,CASSPGGGFGTYEQYF
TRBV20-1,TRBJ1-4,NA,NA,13,TGCGCTAGAGACGCAGGGCGGGCGGGAAAACTGTTTTTT,CARDAGRAGKLFF
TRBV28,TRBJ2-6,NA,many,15,TGTGCCAGCAGTTCGCCAGGGGCTGGGGCCAACGTCCTGACTTTC,CASSSPGAGANVLTF
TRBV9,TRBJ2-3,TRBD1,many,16,TGTGCCAGCAGCGTACAGACAGGGGGCATAGGGGATACGCAGTATTTT,CASSVQTGGIGDTQYF
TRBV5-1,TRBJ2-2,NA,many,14,TGCGCCAGCAGCTTAACTCTCAACACCGGGGAGCTGTTTTTT,CASSLTLNTGELFF
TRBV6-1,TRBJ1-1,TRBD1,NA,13,TGTGCCAGCAGCCAGGGGGTGAACACTGAAGCTTTCTTT,CASSQGVNTEAFF
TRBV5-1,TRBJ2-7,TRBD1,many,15,TGCGCCAGCAGCCTACTTGGGACAGACTCCTACGAGCAGTACTTC,CASSLLGTDSYEQYF